Listed below are T cell receptor beta chains from one sample, sequenced in a study of T cells in Graves' hyperthyroidism and ophthalmopathy. TCRdb itself ran the multiplex PCR reads through MiXCR, one entry per CDR3 protein. The sample lists 250,000 to 350,000 distinct CDR3 sequences, approximately 16% occurring once. Sequencing was carried out using blood. These receptors were collected from a man in his thirties or forties with Graves' hyperthyroidism. CDR3s include the opening cysteine and the closing phenylalanine or tryptophan. D genes are given only for firm matches. Not every row has a clone size; where given, it reads once, few, many or a size class.

len	d_gene	v_gene	abundance	j_gene	CDR3aa	CDR3nt
15	TRBD2	TRBV12-3/TRBV12-4	-	TRBJ2-1	CASSVSGTEYNEQFF	TGTGCCAGCAGTGTTAGCGGGACCGAATACAATGAGCAGTTCTTC
13	-	TRBV11-2	few	TRBJ1-3	CASSQASANAIYF	TGTGCCAGCAGCCAGGCCTCGGCAAACGCCATATATTTT
12	-	TRBV11-2	few	TRBJ2-1	CASSLPPGLMFF	TGTGCCAGCAGCTTACCGCCGGGACTCATGTTCTTC
13	-	TRBV7-2	-	TRBJ2-1	CASRPTGLGEQFF	TGTGCCAGCAGGCCTACAGGGTTAGGTGAGCAGTTCTTC
16	TRBD2	TRBV5-6	few	TRBJ2-1	CASSLGGGRHQNEQFF	TGTGCCAGCAGCTTGGGGGGCGGGAGGCATCAGAATGAGCAGTTCTTC
14	TRBD2	TRBV12-3/TRBV12-4	many	TRBJ2-4	CASSLGGDLNIQYF	TGTGCCAGCAGTTTGGGGGGGGATCTGAACATTCAGTACTTC
14	-	TRBV5-5	many	TRBJ2-7	CASSKTSRTYEQYF	TGTGCCAGCAGCAAGACTAGTAGGACCTACGAGCAGTACTTC
13	-	TRBV9	few	TRBJ1-1	CASSVEWDTEAFF	TGTGCCAGCAGCGTAGAGTGGGACACTGAAGCTTTCTTT
15	-	TRBV6-5	-	TRBJ1-2	CASSYSWDTAYGYTF	TGTGCCAGCAGTTACTCGTGGGACACAGCCTATGGCTACACCTTC
14	-	TRBV12-3/TRBV12-4	many	TRBJ1-2	CASSPPTPNYGYTF	TGTGCCAGCAGTCCACCAACACCTAACTATGGCTACACCTTC
14	-	TRBV5-1	many	TRBJ1-1	CASSLGTEGTEAFF	TGCGCCAGCAGCCTAGGGACGGAGGGCACTGAAGCTTTCTTT
15	TRBD1	TRBV5-1	few	TRBJ2-7	CASSVARQGAYEQYF	TGCGCCAGCAGCGTTGCTAGACAGGGGGCCTACGAGCAGTACTTC
14	TRBD1	TRBV2	many	TRBJ1-5	CASRLDRGDQPQHF	TGTGCCAGCAGACTTGACAGGGGGGATCAGCCCCAGCATTTT
8	-	TRBV20-1	-	TRBJ2-5	CSAVCWYF	TGCAGTGCCGTTTGCTGGTACTTC
13	-	TRBV2	many	TRBJ1-4	CASSERQREKLFF	TGTGCCAGCAGTGAAAGGCAGCGGGAAAAACTGTTTTTT
16	-	TRBV10-3	-	TRBJ2-2	CAISESRGSRTGELFF	TGTGCCATCAGTGAGTCGAGGGGGAGCCGGACCGGGGAGCTGTTTTTT
15	-	TRBV4-1	few	TRBJ1-1	CASRYSPDGNTEAFF	TGCGCCAGCAGGTACAGCCCGGACGGTAACACTGAAGCTTTCTTT
13	-	TRBV10-3	many	TRBJ2-3	CASGTQHTDTQYF	TGTGCCAGCGGTACGCAGCACACAGATACGCAGTATTTT
14	-	TRBV7-2	-	TRBJ2-7	CASSLNRVAYEQYF	TGTGCCAGCAGCTTGAACAGAGTGGCCTACGAGCAGTACTTC
15	TRBD2	TRBV11-2	many	TRBJ2-7	CASSLGSSGYYEQYF	TGTGCCAGCAGCTTAGGGTCTAGCGGGTATTACGAGCAGTACTTC
13	-	TRBV6-1	few	TRBJ2-3	CASSETPTDTQYF	TGTGCCAGCAGTGAAACCCCCACAGATACGCAGTATTTT
14	TRBD1	TRBV20-1	many	TRBJ2-7	CSAREGTGSYEQYF	TGCAGTGCTAGAGAGGGGACAGGATCCTACGAGCAGTACTTC
14	-	TRBV9	few	TRBJ2-5	CASSVTWSRETQYF	TGTGCCAGCAGCGTAACTTGGAGTAGGGAGACCCAGTACTTC
13	-	TRBV18	many	TRBJ2-5	CASSPLVSETQYF	TGTGCCAGCTCTCCGCTAGTAAGCGAGACCCAGTACTTC
13	-	TRBV30	many	TRBJ1-1	CAWSVQRGTEAFF	TGTGCCTGGAGTGTACAGAGAGGGACTGAAGCTTTCTTT
15	-	TRBV5-1	once	TRBJ1-1	CASSDTGRENTEAFF	TGCGCCAGCAGCGACACAGGGCGCGAGAACACTGAAGCTTTCTTT
15	TRBD2	TRBV18	-	TRBJ2-1	CASSPAGRENNEQFF	TGTGCCAGCTCCCCCGCCGGGCGGGAGAACAATGAGCAGTTCTTC
15	-	TRBV6-5	-	TRBJ1-5	CASSSQKIYNQPQHF	TGTGCCAGCAGTTCCCAGAAAATCTACAATCAGCCCCAGCATTTT
9	-	TRBV18	few	TRBJ2-1	CASGVRQFF	TGTGCCAGCGGCGTACGGCAGTTCTTC
16	TRBD2	TRBV4-1	few	TRBJ2-3	CASSPLAGAYTDTQYF	TGCGCCAGCAGCCCACTAGCGGGAGCTTACACAGATACGCAGTATTTT
14	-	TRBV12-3/TRBV12-4	many	TRBJ1-1	CASSSRGGNTEAFF	TGTGCCAGCAGTTCACGGGGGGGGAACACTGAAGCTTTCTTT
14	-	TRBV5-1	many	TRBJ1-1	CASSYKGDGTEAFF	TGCGCCAGCAGCTATAAGGGAGACGGCACTGAAGCTTTCTTT
14	-	TRBV6-1	few	TRBJ1-5	CASKGSGGGQPQHF	TGTGCCAGCAAAGGTTCGGGGGGCGGCCAGCCCCAGCATTTT
15	-	TRBV24-1	few	TRBJ2-2	CATSEADRFTGELFF	TGTGCCACCAGTGAAGCCGACAGATTCACCGGGGAGCTGTTTTTT
15	TRBD2	TRBV5-5	few	TRBJ2-7	CASSSGGLASYEQYF	TGTGCCAGCAGCTCGGGAGGTCTAGCATCCTACGAGCAGTACTTC
15	-	TRBV28	-	TRBJ1-1	CASSALQLENTEAFF	TGTGCCAGCAGTGCCTTACAGCTTGAGAACACTGAAGCTTTCTTT
18	TRBD2	TRBV30	-	TRBJ2-5	CAWSKGGLAGGTQETQYF	TGTGCCTGGAGTAAGGGGGGACTAGCGGGAGGCACTCAAGAGACCCAGTACTTC
13	TRBD1	TRBV19	-	TRBJ1-4	CANNVDRDGKLFF	TGTGCCAATAACGTGGACAGGGATGGAAAACTGTTTTTT
14	TRBD2	TRBV18	many	TRBJ2-5	CASSRPSGQETQYF	TGTGCCAGCTCACGCCCTAGCGGTCAAGAGACCCAGTACTTC
15	TRBD1	TRBV15	few	TRBJ1-4	CATSRDRAGNEKLFF	TGTGCCACCAGCAGGGACAGGGCTGGTAATGAAAAACTGTTTTTT
15	-	TRBV7-9	few	TRBJ1-1	CASSLAGGAGTEAFF	TGTGCCAGCAGCTTAGCGGGCGGGGCCGGGACTGAAGCTTTCTTT